Following are 18 T cell receptor beta chains from one sample sequenced in a study of OX40 agonist ivuxolimab in advanced cancers. Produced via immunoSEQ multiplex PCR; TCRdb's table is partial and in-frame only. The sample includes approximately 31,000 clones, around 90% of them seen just once. This specimen was CD4+ or CD8+ T cells sorted from blood, taken in a trial of the OX40 agonist ivuxolimab. The source of these receptors is an adult with an advanced solid tumor such as melanoma, head and neck, liver or kidney cancer.

The gene calls are TRBV13 and TRBJ2-3; D not resolved. The germline V gene has CDR1 PRHDT and CDR2 FYEKMQ (reference sequence). Trimming stripped 3 bases from V and 7 bases from J, with 17 bases between. The CDR3 totals 15 residues. CDR3: CASSLGSGLLNTQYF. CDR3 nucleotide sequence: TGTGCCAGCAGCTTGGGATCTGGTCTGTTGAATACGCAGTATTTT.

The CDR3 region is CASSRDRVRTDTQYF. The CDR3, as DNA: TGTGCCAGCTCCAGAGACAGGGTTCGAACAGATACGCAGTATTTT. The chain has TRBV7-9 and TRBJ2-3; 7 positions match TRBD1. This CDR3 is built from 15 residues. V lost 8 bases to trimming and J lost 3 bases; unmatched junction nucleotides: 11. Germline lookup yields CDR1 SEHNR and CDR2 FQNEAQ (reference sequence).

The CDR3 DNA follows: TGCAGCGTTCCATTAGGCGACGGATCCTACGAGCAGTACTTC. Protein product: CSVPLGDGSYEQYF. This chain links TRBV29-1 with TRBJ2-7; D uncertain. Trimming pared 5 bases from V and 1 base from J, leaving 15 bases between. The CDR3 is made up of 14 amino acids. Germline V CDR1 and CDR2: SQVTM, ANQGSEA.

A few counts support this clone. A read error is possible here, since a much larger clone lies one base away. The identical CDR3 is also encoded by other nucleotide sequences in the sample. The rearrangement uses TRBV27 and TRBJ1-1, with 7 nucleotides matching TRBD1. The CDR3 is made up of 13 amino acids. Losses at the gene ends were 1 base for V and 7 bases for J; bases not matched to a gene: 3. Germline CDR1 reads MNHEY; CDR2 reads SMNVEV (reference sequence). In DNA form, the CDR3 reads TGTGCCAGCAGTTTATATAGGGACAGTGAAGCTTTCTTT. Its protein product is CASSLYRDSEAFF.

This clone was recorded only once. The rearrangement links TRBV27 to TRBJ1-2; D is perhaps TRBD1 (5 bases). V lost 10 bases, J lost 5 bases, and 11 bases lay in between. From germline, CDR1 is MNHEY and CDR2 SMNVEV (reference sequence). There are 11 residues in the CDR3. Here the CDR3 reads CATWGGYGYTF. In nucleotides, the CDR3 is TGTGCCACCTGGGGGGGTTATGGCTACACCTTC.

The gene calls are TRBV5-5 and TRBJ1-4, with D maybe TRBD1 (6 bases). The V gene lost 4 bases and the J gene lost 7 bases, with 17 bases spanning the gap. The CDR3 totals 15 residues. The V gene's germline CDR1 is SGHKS and CDR2 YYEKEE (reference sequence). The CDR3 here is CASSQDGGPGEKLFF. Written as DNA, the CDR3 is TGTGCCAGCAGCCAGGACGGGGGGCCGGGTGAAAAACTGTTTTTT. Looking up the rest from reference TRBV5-5 and TRBJ1-4 gives the full variable domain: DAGVTQSPTHLIKTRGQQVTLRCSPISGHKSVSWYQQVLGQGPQFIFQYYEKEERGRGNFPDRFSARQFPNYSSELNVNALLLGDSALYLCASSQDGGPGEKLFFGSGTQLSVL.

This rearrangement joins TRBV4-2 to TRBJ1-2; possible D gene TRBD1, 6 bases. V shed 8 bases and J shed 8 bases, with 24 bases lying between them. CDR1 and CDR2 (germline): LGHNA, YNFKEQ. The CDR3 contains 15 residues. CDR3 sequence: CASDDGGAGRGGYTF. CDR3 in DNA: TGTGCCAGCGACGATGGGGGGGCGGGTCGAGGGGGCTACACCTTC.

The J gene is TRBJ2-2, the V gene TRBV30; no reliable D call. Trimming shortened V by 4 bases and J by 0 bases, and 12 bases separated the two germline ends. The CDR3 spans 15 residues. Per germline, CDR1 GTSNPN and CDR2 SVGIG (reference sequence). In DNA, the CDR3 is TGTGCCTGGATCCTCCCGGCCGCGAACACCGGGGAGCTGTTTTTT. It translates to CAWILPAANTGELFF.

The chain employs TRBV6-5 and TRBJ1-5, with 7 nucleotides matching TRBD1. Germline assignment: CDR1 MNHEY and CDR2 SVGAGI. The J segment lost 3 bases and the V segment lost 6 bases, leaving 5 bases of the junction unmatched. This CDR3 is built from 14 residues. Here the CDR3 reads CASRKQGLNQPQHF. CDR3 nucleotide sequence: TGTGCCAGCAGAAAACAGGGGCTCAATCAGCCCCAGCATTTT.

The chain couples TRBV7-9 to TRBJ2-7; a possible D gene is TRBD1 (6 bases). The CDR3 runs 12 residues. Germline loops: CDR1 SEHNR, CDR2 FQNEAQ (reference sequence). V was pared by 5 bases and J by 4 bases, with 9 bases between. Here the CDR3 DNA reads TGTGCCAGCAGCCTCCAGGGGTACGAGCAGTACTTC. It encodes CASSLQGYEQYF.

The count of this clone is one. The chain links TRBV7-3 to TRBJ2-2; TRBD1 aligns across 10 bases. This CDR3 contains 15 residues. From germline, CDR1 is SGHTA and CDR2 FQGTGA. Trimming at V came to 6 bases and at J to 1 base, leaving 2 bases not matched to a gene. DNA of the CDR3: TGTGCCAGCAGTCGGGACAGGGGGAACACCGGGGAGCTGTTTTTT. It is translated as CASSRDRGNTGELFF.

J is TRBJ2-3 and V is TRBV11-2, with 12 bases identical to TRBD2. There are 15 residues in the CDR3. V was pared by 5 bases and J by 3 bases, with 3 bases of the junction left unmatched. CDR1 and CDR2 (germline): SGHAT, FQNNGV. CDR3 DNA: TGTGCCAGCAGCCTAGCGGGGGGGCAGACAGATACGCAGTATTTT. Protein product: CASSLAGGQTDTQYF.

The CDR3 nucleotides are TGTGCCAGCAGTTACTCGAGTTCCGAAAAACTGTTTTTT. Amino acid sequence: CASSYSSSEKLFF. The chain is built from TRBV6-5 and TRBJ1-4; D is uncertain. Trimming shortened V by 0 bases and J by 8 bases, and 7 bases separated the two germline ends. Germline CDR1 reads MNHEY; CDR2 reads SVGAGI. The CDR3 is 13 residues long.

The sample holds a few counts of this clone. The chain uses TRBV9 and TRBJ1-5, with D maybe TRBD1 (5 bases). Trimming cost V 0 bases and J 5 bases, with 9 bases left between them. Germline CDR1 SGDLS, CDR2 YYNGEE. CDR3 size: 14 residues. The CDR3 loop reads CASSVGTGHQPQHF. The CDR3 region has the DNA TGTGCCAGCAGCGTAGGAACAGGTCATCAGCCCCAGCATTTT. Full variable domain (outside the CDR3, taken from reference TRBV9 and TRBJ1-5): DSGVTQTPKHLITATGQRVTLRCSPRSGDLSVYWYQQSLDQGLQFLIQYYNGEERAKGNILERFSAQQFPDLHSELNLSSLELGDSALYFCASSVGTGHQPQHFGDGTRLSIL.

The rearrangement uses TRBV6-5 and TRBJ1-2, with a tentative D call TRBD1 (5 bases). V was pared by 5 bases and J by 5 bases, with 12 bases between. Germline V gene sequence: CDR1 MNHEY, CDR2 SVGAGI. CDR3 size: 13 residues. The CDR3 protein is CASSGARVYGYTF. CDR3 sequence (DNA): TGTGCCAGCAGTGGGGCCAGGGTTTATGGCTACACCTTC.

This chain connects TRBV5-6 to TRBJ2-7; D is ambiguous. CDR3 length equals 13 residues. Germline loops: CDR1 SGHDT, CDR2 YYEEEE. Between the trimmed V and J ends, which lost 6 bases and 2 bases, there was a span of 12 bases. The CDR3 loop reads CASTDGFTYEQYF. The CDR3, as DNA: TGTGCCAGCACCGACGGGTTTACCTACGAGCAGTACTTC.

The chain joins TRBV4-3 to TRBJ1-4; weak D call: TRBD1 (5 bases). CDR3 length equals 13 residues. V gave up 5 bases and J gave up 7 bases, with 11 bases separating them. Germline assignment: CDR1 LGHNA and CDR2 YSLEER. In DNA form, the CDR3 reads TGCGCCAGCAGCAAACGGGACGGTGAAAAACTGTTTTTT. The encoded protein is CASSKRDGEKLFF.

This chain connects TRBV7-9 to TRBJ2-3; TRBD1 is a possible D gene (6 bases). Germline CDR1 is SEHNR and CDR2 is FQNEAQ (reference sequence). Trimming left V 4 bases short and J 2 bases short, with 16 bases between. The CDR3 has 16 amino acids. CDR3 loop: CASSSDRDTFTDTQYF. The CDR3 DNA reads as TGTGCCAGCAGCTCCGACCGGGACACTTTCACAGATACGCAGTATTTT. Based on the CDR3 plus reference TRBV7-9 and TRBJ2-3, the full variable domain is DTGVSQNPRHKITKRGQNVTFRCDPISEHNRLYWYRQTLGQGPEFLTYFQNEAQLEKSRLLSDRFSAERPKGSFSTLEIQRTEQGDSAMYLCASSSDRDTFTDTQYFGPGTRLTVL.